The entry below describes one T cell receptor (beta chain). Its antigen remains unidentified. No per-base quality is available; no much larger clone lies one base away. The sample comes from a study of PD-1 blockade in classical Hodgkin lymphoma (dated by TCRdb to the early 2020s). For the wider study: Nivolumab dosing was 3 mg/kg intravenously every 2 weeks, continuing until either disease progression or unacceptable toxicity. A peripheral blood immune signature of response to PD-1 blockade in classical Hodgkin lymphoma was defined using TCR beta sequencing and CyTOF. Study-level results and caveats: Only a single clinical trial cohort was studied, and what caused the repertoire differences, possibly disease activity or prior therapy, remained undefined. Lower diversity was seen in patients whose nivolumab began less than 1 year after ASCT, and these patients were left out of later analyses so that immune reconstitution would not confound the results. Trial patients achieving complete response had baseline diversity similar to newly diagnosed patients, whereas partial responders and progressors had significantly lower diversity. Baseline TCR diversity was reported to be lower in newly diagnosed patients than in healthy donors, and even lower in relapsed/refractory patients. A significant rise by C4D1 was seen in CD4+ but not CD8+ TCR diversity (p=0.0027 vs p=0.16), with the rise being most apparent in complete responders (p=0.02).

The Qiagen DNeasy kit was used to extract genomic DNA from unsorted PBMCs and from the negatively selected CD4+ and CD8+ fractions. TCR beta CDR3 regions were subjected to amplification by immunoSEQ multiplex PCR with primers that anneal to V and J segments. A synthetic immune receptor repertoire was used to minimize amplification bias, and any remaining bias was removed computationally after sequencing. The study's own analysis went as follows. Custom Python scripts were used to quantify repertoire diversity as the Shannon entropy index. Unsorted, CD4+ and CD8+ repertoires were analyzed separately, except for combined analyses in which CD4+ and CD8+ sequences were merged in silico. Clonal expansion was defined as a frequency increase of at least 2-fold after treatment compared with C1D1, and clones undetected at baseline were assigned a pseudocount of 0.5. Singleton clones were defined as clones with 0 or 1 copy at C1D1, and non-singleton clones were defined as clones with 2 or more copies. Clones expanded in unsorted samples were labelled as CD4+, CD8+ or unknown by matching protein sequences in sorted samples from the same patient. Wilcoxon tests on paired samples were used to test diversity changes from C1D1 to C4D1. As stored in TCRdb, this immuneACCESS dataset retains in-frame rearrangements with V and J assigned. A fraction of the clones does not appear; measured against another copy, unresolved V genes explain less than half of the discrepancy, and the remainder lacks a known reason. V, J and clone size are taken as reported in that table, and D and trimming were inferred from the DNA itself. The sample table contains over 75,000 clones; only one count was recorded for 75% to 95% of them. The ten biggest clones cover around 2.9% of the sample.

The sample's time point label is to be understood as: cycle 4 day 1 (C4D1), after 6 weeks of nivolumab. All trial patients had relapsed after autologous stem cell transplantation, with cohorts A, B and C differing in prior brentuximab vedotin exposure. The trial cohort was composed of about 53 patients with relapsed/refractory classical Hodgkin lymphoma, for whom complete response, partial response or progressive disease was recorded as best overall response. In the multi-cohort phase II CheckMate 205 trial, trial patients received single-agent nivolumab. An independent review committee assessed best overall response using the 2007 International Working Group response criteria. Trial PBMCs were collected just before the start of nivolumab (C1D1) and during therapy at cycle 2 day 1 and cycle 4 day 1. Peripheral blood was collected in 8 mL Vacutainer Cell Preparation Tubes, from which PBMCs were isolated by centrifugation and then cryopreserved.

From the cysteine through the phenylalanine, the CDR3 covers 14 amino acids. CDR3 DNA only is kept here, 42 bases in frame from base 1. V loses 4 bases of germline sequence and J loses 2 bases, and the interval between the two ends is 11 bases. CDR1 and CDR2, per the germline V gene, are MDHEN and SYDVKM. Sequencing was performed on peripheral blood mononuclear cells (PBMCs), taken before the fourth cycle of nivolumab. The TCR comes from a human donor with classical Hodgkin lymphoma. The rearrangement combines TRBV28 with TRBJ1-2, with TRBD1 perhaps the D gene, on 6 matching bases. The base sequence is TGTGCCAGCAGTTCTGGGGGCCAGAACTATGGCTACACCTTC. Its protein is CASSSGGQNYGYTF.